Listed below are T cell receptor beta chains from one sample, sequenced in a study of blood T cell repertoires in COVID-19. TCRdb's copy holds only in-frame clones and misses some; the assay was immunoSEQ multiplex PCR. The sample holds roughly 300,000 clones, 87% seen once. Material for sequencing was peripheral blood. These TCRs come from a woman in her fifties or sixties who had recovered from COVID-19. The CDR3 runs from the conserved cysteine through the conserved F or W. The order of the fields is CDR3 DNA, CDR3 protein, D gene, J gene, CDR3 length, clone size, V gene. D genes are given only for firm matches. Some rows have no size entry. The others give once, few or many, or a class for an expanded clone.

DNA: TGTGCCAGCAGCCGACAGGGGGTTTACACTGAAGCTTTCTTT
CDR3: CASSRQGVYTEAFF
D: TRBD1
J: TRBJ1-1
length: 14
size: .
V: TRBV11-2

DNA: TGCAGTGCTAGTCGTTGGAGTTCACCCCTCCACTTT
CDR3: CSASRWSSPLHF
D: .
J: TRBJ1-6
length: 12
size: .
V: TRBV20-1

DNA: TGTGCCAGCAGCCTTAGCTTTGGACTAGCGGGAGCAAACAACGGGGAGCTGTTTTTT
CDR3: CASSLSFGLAGANNGELFF
D: TRBD2
J: TRBJ2-2
length: 19
size: .
V: TRBV3-1/TRBV3-2

DNA: TGTGCCAGCATATGGAGTAAAAACAACTACAATGAGCAGTTCTTC
CDR3: CASIWSKNNYNEQFF
D: .
J: TRBJ2-1
length: 15
size: once
V: TRBV7-3

DNA: TGTGCCAGCAGCTTGGATTCTCGGGGGGCCCTGGGCGAGCAGTACTTC
CDR3: CASSLDSRGALGEQYF
D: .
J: TRBJ2-7
length: 16
size: .
V: TRBV5-4

DNA: TGTGCCAGCAGCGTAGAGGAGGGGGCGTACGAGCAGTACTTC
CDR3: CASSVEEGAYEQYF
D: .
J: TRBJ2-7
length: 14
size: few
V: TRBV9

DNA: TGCGCCAGCAGCCGGGGGACAGGGATAGGCTACACCTTC
CDR3: CASSRGTGIGYTF
D: TRBD1
J: TRBJ1-2
length: 13
size: .
V: TRBV4-3

DNA: TGCAGCGTTGGGGGCGGGGTTGGTGGGTTTGGGTTCTTC
CDR3: CSVGGGVGGFGFF
D: .
J: TRBJ2-1
length: 13
size: .
V: TRBV29-1

DNA: TGCGCCAGCAGCTTGGCCCAGGCAGGGGCCAGGGGGGAGCAGTACTTC
CDR3: CASSLAQAGARGEQYF
D: TRBD1
J: TRBJ2-7
length: 16
size: few
V: TRBV5-1

DNA: TGTGCCAGCTCACCCGGACAGGAAGCTTTCTTT
CDR3: CASSPGQEAFF
D: .
J: TRBJ1-1
length: 11
size: .
V: TRBV18

DNA: TGTGCCAGCAGTTTGTCAGGGGAGGGGAATTCACCCCTCCACTTT
CDR3: CASSLSGEGNSPLHF
D: .
J: TRBJ1-6
length: 15
size: .
V: TRBV27

DNA: TGTGCCAGCAGCGACCGACCGACAGGAACGGGAAACACCATATATTTT
CDR3: CASSDRPTGTGNTIYF
D: .
J: TRBJ1-3
length: 16
size: .
V: TRBV9

DNA: TGTGCCAGCAGCCAAGCGCGGGACAGGGGGCTGGAGACCCAGTACTTC
CDR3: CASSQARDRGLETQYF
D: TRBD1
J: TRBJ2-5
length: 16
size: .
V: TRBV7-6

DNA: TGTGCCTGGAATTACAGGGACACTGAAGCTTTCTTT
CDR3: CAWNYRDTEAFF
D: .
J: TRBJ1-1
length: 12
size: .
V: TRBV30

DNA: TGTGCCAGCATCGGTTACGACACCGGGGAGCTGTTTTTT
CDR3: CASIGYDTGELFF
D: .
J: TRBJ2-2
length: 13
size: .
V: TRBV27

DNA: TGTGCCAGCAGCTGGCAGGGGGCAAATGAGCAGTTCTTC
CDR3: CASSWQGANEQFF
D: TRBD1
J: TRBJ2-1
length: 13
size: once
V: TRBV5-5

DNA: TGTGCCAGCAGAAAGCAGGGGGCGAGCTATGGCTACACCTTC
CDR3: CASRKQGASYGYTF
D: TRBD1
J: TRBJ1-2
length: 14
size: .
V: TRBV6-5

DNA: TGTGCCAGCAGTGTGGGGTCCACAGGGGCCTACGAGCAGTACTTC
CDR3: CASSVGSTGAYEQYF
D: TRBD1
J: TRBJ2-7
length: 15
size: .
V: TRBV2

DNA: TGTGCCAGCAGAGGAGTGAACACTGAAGCTTTCTTT
CDR3: CASRGVNTEAFF
D: .
J: TRBJ1-1
length: 12
size: .
V: TRBV6-5

DNA: TGTGCCAGCAGCCAAGATACAGGGAATCAGCCCCAGCATTTT
CDR3: CASSQDTGNQPQHF
D: .
J: TRBJ1-5
length: 14
size: few
V: TRBV3-1/TRBV3-2